What follows are 20 T cell receptor beta chains derived from one specimen sequenced in a study of cytomegalovirus exposure and HLA in healthy donors. A multiplex PCR was run with 60 Vbeta primers and 13 Jbeta primers. Clones were sequenced by immunoSEQ multiplex PCR, and TCRdb holds only the in-frame ones, with some missing. The sample has hundreds of thousands of clones, just over 75% seen once. Sequencing was done on a sample of PBMCs. The source of these receptors is a woman in her fifties or sixties in good health and CMV-seropositive.

The chain carries TRBV5-1 and TRBJ1-1, with D perhaps TRBD1 (6 bases). Trimming pared 4 bases from V and 3 bases from J, leaving 19 bases between. The germline V gene encodes CDR1 SGHRS and CDR2 YFSETQ. The CDR3 has 16 amino acids. DNA of the CDR3: TGCGCCAGCAGCACCCAAGGCGGGGGCCTTGACACTGAAGCTTTCTTT. Protein: CASSTQGGGLDTEAFF.

The chain joins TRBV5-5 to TRBJ1-4; possibly TRBD1 for D (5 bases). Trimming pared 4 bases from V and 5 bases from J, leaving 9 bases between. CDR3 size: 13 residues. Germline V gene lookup returns CDR1 SGHKS and CDR2 YYEKEE (reference sequence). Written as DNA, the CDR3 is TGTGCCAGCAGCCTGGACACAAATGAAAAACTGTTTTTT. Encoded protein: CASSLDTNEKLFF.

V and J are TRBV30 and TRBJ1-1, with 10 nucleotides matching TRBD1. The J segment lost 6 bases and the V segment lost 3 bases, leaving 7 bases of the junction unmatched. CDR1 GTSNPN and CDR2 SVGIG come from the germline V gene (reference sequence). CDR3 size: 14 residues. The CDR3 reads CAWSLGQGRAEAFF. DNA for the CDR3: TGTGCCTGGAGCCTGGGACAGGGGAGGGCTGAAGCTTTCTTT.

This clone was seen a handful of times. V and J are TRBV28 and TRBJ2-5, with TRBD1 matching 7 bases. The CDR3 totals 14 residues. Germline V gives CDR1 MDHEN, CDR2 SYDVKM. V shed 7 bases and J 5 bases; nucleotides not matched to a gene: 10. Written as DNA, the CDR3 is TGTGCCAGCACCACTCCCGGACAGGCCGAGACCCAGTACTTC. Amino acid sequence: CASTTPGQAETQYF.

The V gene is TRBV2, the J gene TRBJ2-5; TRBD2 matches at 7 bases. V gave up 7 bases and J gave up 9 bases; unmatched junction bases: 17. This CDR3 is built from 15 residues. Per germline, CDR1 SNHLY and CDR2 FYNNEI. DNA of the CDR3: TGTGCCAGCAAGGGTAGCGGGTGGTATGTAGGGGCCCAGTACTTC. Amino acid sequence: CASKGSGWYVGAQYF. The full variable domain, rest sourced from reference TRBV2 and TRBJ2-5, is EPEVTQTPSHQVTQMGQEVILRCVPISNHLYFYWYRQILGQKVEFLVSFYNNEISEKSEIFDDQFSVERPDGSNFTLKIRSTKLEDSAMYFCASKGSGWYVGAQYFGPGTRLLVL.

The chain joins TRBV4-1 to TRBJ1-2; the D is unclear. Trimming took 1 base from V and 8 from J, leaving 14 bases between them. Germline CDR1 and CDR2: MGHRA and YSYEKL. This CDR3 has 14 residues. CDR3 DNA: TGCGCCAGCAGCCAAGCTGGAGGGAATGGGGGCTACACCTTC. Its translation is CASSQAGGNGGYTF.

The chain couples TRBV10-2 to TRBJ2-7; D is perhaps TRBD1 (5 bases). The germline gives CDR1 WSHSY, CDR2 SAAADI. The CDR3 length is 15 residues. Trimming took 3 bases from V and 0 from J, leaving 12 bases between them. CDR3 in amino acids: CASSEGVRRSYEQYF. The CDR3 region has the DNA TGCGCCAGCAGTGAAGGGGTTAGACGCTCCTACGAGCAGTACTTC.

This clone was recorded only once. J is TRBJ2-5 and V is TRBV11-2; the D is unclear. CDR3 length equals 12 residues. V was trimmed by 5 bases and J by 2 bases, leaving 6 bases between them. CDR1 and CDR2 from the germline V gene are SGHAT and FQNNGV. CDR3 amino acids: CASSREQETQYF. The CDR3 coding sequence is TGTGCCAGCAGCCGCGAACAAGAGACCCAGTACTTC.

This sequence joins TRBV30 and TRBJ2-3; D unclear. Germline-derived CDR1 and CDR2 are GTSNPN and SVGIG (reference sequence). The length of the CDR3 is 11 residues. V gave up 4 bases and J gave up 9 bases, with 11 bases separating them. As DNA, the CDR3 is TGTGCCTGGACTTCCATGAGGACGCAGTATTTT. Translated, it gives CAWTSMRTQYF.

This chain's CDR3 is CASSLLGTSGSHEQYF. In DNA, the CDR3 is TGTGCCAGCAGCTTATTAGGGACTAGCGGGAGCCACGAGCAGTACTTC. This sequence joins TRBV7-7 and TRBJ2-7, with 14 bases that match TRBD2. V was pared by 2 bases and J by 5 bases, with 5 bases of the junction left unmatched. The CDR3 contains 16 residues. The germline V gene encodes CDR1 SSHAT and CDR2 FNYEAQ (reference sequence).

The chain employs TRBV9 and TRBJ2-3, with TRBD2 matching 7 bases. Germline CDR1 SGDLS, CDR2 YYNGEE. V shed 7 bases, J shed 2 bases, and the junction held 10 bases outside the gene matches. This CDR3 is built from 15 residues. CDR3 region: CASSRAGVDTDTQYF. In nucleotides, the CDR3 is TGTGCCAGCTCCAGGGCGGGAGTCGACACAGATACGCAGTATTTT.

The rearrangement joins TRBV10-2 to TRBJ2-7; no clear D. Germline V CDR1 and CDR2: WSHSY, SAAADI. Trimming cost V 6 bases and J 1 base, with 4 bases left between them. The CDR3 runs to 11 residues. CDR3 amino acids: CASSPSYEQYF. CDR3 sequence (DNA): TGCGCCAGCAGCCCTTCCTACGAGCAGTACTTC.

The table lists this clone with a count of one. The genes are TRBV4-2 and TRBJ2-1; 11 positions match TRBD2. The germline V gene has CDR1 LGHNA and CDR2 YNFKEQ. The CDR3 contains 17 residues. Trimming removed 0 bases from V and 4 bases from J; junction bases left unmatched: 5. CDR3 in amino acids: CASSQDLGLAEYNEQFF. The CDR3, as DNA: TGTGCCAGCAGCCAAGATCTGGGACTAGCGGAGTACAATGAGCAGTTCTTC.

The rearrangement links TRBV7-9 to TRBJ1-1, with D possibly being TRBD1 (6 bases). The CDR3 sequence is 16 residues long. Trimming took 10 bases from V and 2 from J, leaving 23 bases between them. Germline CDR1 reads SEHNR; CDR2 reads FQNEAQ (reference sequence). In DNA, the CDR3 is TGTGCCATAAATGGGGGCAGGGAGACCTCTAACACTGAAGCTTTCTTT. Its protein is CAINGGRETSNTEAFF.

The chain uses TRBV14 and TRBJ1-1; TRBD1 aligns across 9 bases. The CDR3 length is 15 residues. Germline CDR1 is SGHDN and CDR2 is FVKESK. The ends lost 1 base at V and 6 bases at J; junction bases unmatched: 6. This CDR3 is CASSQAGTGWPEAFF. CDR3 nucleotides: TGTGCCAGCAGCCAAGCCGGGACAGGGTGGCCTGAAGCTTTCTTT.

The rearrangement uses TRBV14 and TRBJ2-7, with TRBD2 matching 7 bases. Germline CDR1 SGHDN, CDR2 FVKESK. V was clipped by 5 bases and J by 2 bases; unmatched bases: 3. This CDR3 spans 13 amino acids. CDR3 residues: CASSRLAPYEQYF. In nucleotides, the CDR3 is TGTGCCAGCAGCAGACTAGCACCCTACGAGCAGTACTTC.

V is TRBV5-1 and J is TRBJ2-3; perhaps TRBD2 as D (5 bases). This CDR3 region has 16 residues. Germline V gives CDR1 SGHRS, CDR2 YFSETQ. The V and J ends lost 7 bases and 2 bases respectively, with 20 bases between them. The CDR3 DNA reads as TGCGCCAGCTGTGCAACCGGGGATCCCTCCACAGATACGCAGTATTTT. It is translated as CASCATGDPSTDTQYF. Complete variable domain (other parts from reference TRBV5-1 and TRBJ2-3): KAGVTQTPRYLIKTRGQQVTLSCSPISGHRSVSWYQQTPGQGLQFLFEYFSETQRNKGNFPGRFSGRQFSNSRSEMNVSTLELGDSALYLCASCATGDPSTDTQYFGPGTRLTVL.

The chain employs TRBV18 and TRBJ2-7; 9 positions agree with TRBD2. The germline V gene encodes CDR1 KGHSH and CDR2 LQKENI. V lost 3 bases, J lost 5 bases, and 11 bases stayed unmatched. CDR3 length: 16 amino acids. The CDR3 DNA reads TGTGCCAGCTCACCCTTCAATAGCGGGAGTGGCGACGAGCAGTACTTC. Translation gives CASSPFNSGSGDEQYF.

V and J are TRBV7-2 and TRBJ1-5, with unresolved D. This CDR3 region has 13 residues. V dropped 5 bases and J dropped 0 bases, with 5 bases sitting between them. Germline CDR1 reads SGHTA; CDR2 reads FQGNSA. Here the CDR3 reads CASSANSNQPQHF. Written as DNA, the CDR3 is TGTGCCAGCAGCGCTAATAGCAATCAGCCCCAGCATTTT.

The chain combines TRBV28 with TRBJ1-1, with a possible D match to TRBD1 (5 bases). Germline lookup yields CDR1 MDHEN and CDR2 SYDVKM. V lost 8 bases and J 1 base, leaving 11 bases between the germline ends. This CDR3 is built from 13 residues. CDR3 protein: CASSGAPNTEAFF. CDR3 DNA sequence: TGTGCCAGCTCTGGGGCCCCGAACACTGAAGCTTTCTTT.